This TCR beta chain was identified in a study of cytomegalovirus exposure and HLA in healthy donors. This clone has a single count. Its antigen is unknown. Germline CDR1 SGHDN, CDR2 FVKESK. Losses at the gene ends were 0 bases for V and 3 bases for J; bases not matched to a gene: 6. CDR3 length: 17 amino acids. Primers for the PCR totalled 60 Vbeta and 13 Jbeta. Per the authors' pipeline: Some 11 million of the 80 million or so unique TCR beta chains counted in a later analysis were shared. The method was immunoSEQ multiplex PCR; TCRdb's version includes in-frame clones alone and lacks a portion of them. V, J and clone size reflect that table, while D and trimming were determined from the DNA. The sample holds more than 110,000 clones, around four fifths seen once. General observations from the study: Common viral pathogens were later found to be apparently linked to several of the most significant clusters.

Sample: PBMCs. This clonotype was obtained from a man aged 25 to 45 in good health and CMV-seropositive. The chain carries TRBV14 and TRBJ2-3; 10 bases line up with TRBD2. The CDR3 protein is CASSQDLGLAVTDTQYF. The CDR3 DNA sequence: TGTGCCAGCAGCCAAGATCTAGGACTAGCGGTGACAGATACGCAGTATTTT. Combining the CDR3 with reference TRBV14 and TRBJ2-3 gives the whole variable domain EAGVTQFPSHSVIEKGQTVTLRCDPISGHDNLYWYRRVMGKEIKFLLHFVKESKQDESGMPNNRFLAERTGGTYSTLKVQPAELEDSGVYFCASSQDLGLAVTDTQYFGPGTRLTVL.